These 30 T cell receptor beta chains were all obtained from the same sample, sequenced in a study of cytomegalovirus exposure and HLA in healthy donors. This PCR relied on a set of 60 Vbeta primers and 13 Jbeta primers. Generated by immunoSEQ multiplex PCR, the TCRdb table keeps only in-frame clones and is missing some. The sample has 65,000 to 95,000 clones. What was sequenced was PBMCs. These receptor sequences come from a man under 40 in good health and CMV-seronegative.

This chain joins TRBV20-1 and TRBJ1-1; D gene unclear. This CDR3 has 11 amino acids. V lost 6 bases and J lost 0, with 5 bases in between. Germline assignment: CDR1 DFQATT and CDR2 SNEGSKA (reference sequence). CDR3 sequence reads: CSAPLNTEAFF. The CDR3 DNA sequence: TGCAGTGCCCCATTGAACACTGAAGCTTTCTTT.

The chain employs TRBV18 and TRBJ2-5; unclear D gene. This CDR3 is 14 amino acids long. Germline V lookup: CDR1 KGHSH, CDR2 LQKENI. V lost 2 bases, J lost 1 base, and 8 bases lay in between. CDR3 bases: TGTGCCAGCTCACCATTCGTGTTCCAAGAGACCCAGTACTTC. This encodes CASSPFVFQETQYF.

This sequence joins TRBV18 and TRBJ2-2, with 8 bases aligning to TRBD1. The CDR3 loop spans 15 amino acids. CDR1 and CDR2 (germline): KGHSH, LQKENI. After removal of 3 bases from V and 6 bases from J, the junction contained 6 bases not matched to a gene. CDR3 residues: CASSPLGQAAGELFF. The CDR3 DNA is TGTGCCAGCTCACCCCTGGGACAGGCCGCCGGGGAGCTGTTTTTT.

The rearrangement links TRBV19 to TRBJ2-2; TRBD1 aligns across 9 bases. The ends lost 4 bases at V and 6 bases at J; junction bases unmatched: 3. Per the germline V gene, CDR1 is LNHDA and CDR2 is SQIVND (reference sequence). The CDR3 runs 14 residues. CDR3 sequence: CASSRDREPGELFF. The CDR3 coding sequence is TGTGCCAGTAGTAGGGACAGGGAGCCCGGGGAGCTGTTTTTT.

This sequence joins TRBV5-1 and TRBJ2-5; 13 positions agree with TRBD2. From germline, CDR1 is SGHRS and CDR2 YFSETQ. The CDR3 has 16 amino acids. The V segment lost 4 bases and the J segment 2 bases; nucleotides outside the gene matches: 5. CDR3 nucleotides: TGCGCCAGCAGCCCCCAGGGACTAGCGGGGCAAGAGACCCAGTACTTC. Translating it yields CASSPQGLAGQETQYF.

The rearrangement links TRBV10-3 to TRBJ1-6; D not certain. The CDR3 totals 14 residues. Per germline, CDR1 ENHRY and CDR2 SYGVKD. Trimming took 3 bases from V and 11 from J, leaving 14 bases between them. The DNA of the CDR3 is TGTGCCATCAGTGAAGCCCCTCTAGCTGCACCCCTCCACTTT. Translation: CAISEAPLAAPLHF.

The chain has TRBV5-1 and TRBJ2-7; D possibly corresponds to TRBD2 (6 bases). The CDR3 runs to 14 residues. CDR1 SGHRS and CDR2 YFSETQ come from the germline V gene. V gave up 3 bases and J gave up 7 bases, with 17 bases separating them. The CDR3 loop is CASSWASGGTEQYF. In nucleotides, the CDR3 is TGCGCCAGCAGCTGGGCCTCCGGGGGAACAGAGCAGTACTTC. The full variable domain, rest sourced from reference TRBV5-1 and TRBJ2-7, is KAGVTQTPRYLIKTRGQQVTLSCSPISGHRSVSWYQQTPGQGLQFLFEYFSETQRNKGNFPGRFSGRQFSNSRSEMNVSTLELGDSALYLCASSWASGGTEQYFGPGTRLTVT.

V usage is TRBV28 and J usage is TRBJ1-5; D remains ambiguous. The CDR3 spans 15 residues. The ends were cut back, 3 bases at V and 0 bases at J, with 9 bases in the middle. The germline CDR1 and CDR2 sequences are MDHEN and SYDVKM. The CDR3 loop reads CASSFSGGSNQPQHF. The CDR3 nucleotides are TGTGCCAGCAGTTTTTCGGGAGGTAGCAATCAGCCCCAGCATTTT.

The chain carries TRBV6-6 and TRBJ2-3, with 7 bases fitting TRBD2. Looked up from germline, CDR1 is MNHNY and CDR2 is SVGAGI (reference sequence). Trimming removed 6 bases from V and 0 bases from J; junction bases left unmatched: 3. This CDR3 spans 14 amino acids. The CDR3: CASSGRTSTDTQYF. CDR3 sequence (DNA): TGTGCCAGCAGCGGGAGGACTAGCACAGATACGCAGTATTTT.

The rearrangement links TRBV7-6 to TRBJ2-2, with D tentatively TRBD2 (6 bases). Trimming shortened V by 5 bases and J by 1 base, and 11 bases separated the two germline ends. The V gene's germline CDR1 is SGHVS and CDR2 FNYEAQ. The CDR3 is 15 amino acids. The CDR3 coding sequence is TGTGCCAGCAGCCGGGGGACTCAGAACACCGGGGAGCTGTTTTTT. It translates to CASSRGTQNTGELFF.

This chain links TRBV5-1 with TRBJ2-5, with 14 bases identical to TRBD2. The V gene end was trimmed by 0 bases and the J gene end by 5 bases; junction bases not matched to a gene: 6. Looked up from germline, CDR1 is SGHRS and CDR2 is YFSETQ. The CDR3 is 17 amino acids. CDR3: CASSLGLAGGMMETQYF. The CDR3 DNA follows: TGCGCCAGCAGCTTGGGACTAGCGGGGGGGATGATGGAGACCCAGTACTTC.

This chain links TRBV5-6 with TRBJ1-2; 11 positions match TRBD1. Trimming cost V 5 bases and J 8 bases; bases outside gene matches: 8. The CDR3 loop spans 14 amino acids. The V gene's germline CDR1 is SGHDT and CDR2 YYEEEE. This CDR3 is CASRTGQGARGYTF. The CDR3 DNA sequence: TGTGCCAGCAGAACAGGACAGGGGGCGCGGGGCTACACCTTC. Together with reference TRBV5-6 and TRBJ1-2, the CDR3 gives the full variable domain: DAGVTQSPTHLIKTRGQQVTLRCSPKSGHDTVSWYQQALGQGPQFIFQYYEEEERQRGNFPDRFSGHQFPNYSSELNVNALLLGDSALYLCASRTGQGARGYTFGSGTRLTVV.

The chain carries TRBV4-1 and TRBJ2-1; 9 bases map to TRBD2. Trimming took 4 bases from V and 1 from J; bases not matched to a gene: 2. The V gene's germline CDR1 is MGHRA and CDR2 YSYEKL. This CDR3 spans 15 amino acids. The CDR3 DNA follows: TGCGCCAGCAGCCTAGCGGGAGTATCCTACAATGAGCAGTTCTTC. Residues: CASSLAGVSYNEQFF.

This chain connects TRBV11-3 to TRBJ2-5; 10 nucleotides agree with TRBD1. The germline V gene encodes CDR1 SGHNT and CDR2 YENEEA. The CDR3 has 18 amino acids. Trimming cost V 1 base and J 3 bases; bases outside gene matches: 11. CDR3 amino acids: CASSLAPFRDRGKETQYF. In DNA form, the CDR3 reads TGTGCCAGCAGCTTAGCCCCTTTCCGGGACAGGGGCAAAGAGACCCAGTACTTC.

V and J are TRBV11-2 and TRBJ2-5; D is ambiguous. V dropped 1 base and J dropped 4 bases, with 7 bases sitting between them. This CDR3 has 13 residues. From germline, CDR1 is SGHAT and CDR2 FQNNGV. The CDR3 DNA sequence: TGTGCCAGCAGCTTAGTCGGTCTAGAGACCCAGTACTTC. Translated, it gives CASSLVGLETQYF.

The chain recombines TRBV7-2 with TRBJ1-2; TRBD1 might be the D (6 bases). The germline gives CDR1 SGHTA, CDR2 FQGNSA. The V end lost 8 bases, the J end lost 5 bases, and 18 bases lay between the germline ends. The CDR3 covers 14 residues. The CDR3 loop is CASQNQGWGYGYTF. As DNA, the CDR3 is TGTGCCAGCCAAAACCAGGGGTGGGGGTATGGCTACACCTTC.

The gene calls are TRBV7-9 and TRBJ2-2; TRBD2 agrees at 11 bases. V gave up 5 bases and J gave up 1 base; unmatched junction bases: 9. The CDR3 has 18 amino acids. CDR1 SEHNR and CDR2 FQNEAQ come from the germline V gene (reference sequence). The CDR3 coding sequence is TGTGCCAGCAGCCTAGGGACTAGCGGACAAAGGAACACCGGGGAGCTGTTTTTT. Its protein product is CASSLGTSGQRNTGELFF.

The rearrangement joins TRBV19 to TRBJ2-1; TRBD1 matches at 7 bases. Germline V gene sequence: CDR1 LNHDA, CDR2 SQIVND (reference sequence). CDR3 length equals 16 residues. Germline trimming cut 1 base from V and 4 bases from J; bases unmatched to any gene: 7. CDR3 amino acids: CASSIGGDRAYNEQFF. Written as DNA, the CDR3 is TGTGCCAGTAGTATAGGAGGGGACAGAGCGTACAATGAGCAGTTCTTC.

The chain uses TRBV29-1 and TRBJ1-3; no clear D gene. The germline gives CDR1 SQVTM, CDR2 ANQGSEA. The CDR3 spans 13 residues. With 7 bases removed from V and 4 bases from J, the gap between germline ends came to 14 bases. CDR3: CSAGGRGGNTIYF. DNA for the CDR3: TGCAGCGCTGGAGGGAGAGGCGGAAACACCATATATTTT.

The chain joins TRBV5-1 to TRBJ2-1, with a tentative D call TRBD2 (6 bases). CDR1 is SGHRS and CDR2 is YFSETQ in the germline V gene. Trimming left V 2 bases short and J 4 bases short, with 7 bases between. CDR3 size: 13 residues. The chain's CDR3 is CASSFGGYNEQFF. The CDR3 nucleotides read TGCGCCAGCAGCTTCGGAGGGTACAATGAGCAGTTCTTC.

The rearrangement links TRBV9 to TRBJ2-7, with 9 bases that match TRBD1. The V segment lost 5 bases and the J segment 0 bases; nucleotides outside the gene matches: 6. This CDR3 has 15 amino acids. Germline assignment: CDR1 SGDLS and CDR2 YYNGEE. CDR3 in amino acids: CASSRQGGVSYEQYF. CDR3 DNA sequence: TGTGCCAGCAGTCGACAGGGGGGAGTCTCCTACGAGCAGTACTTC.

The V and J genes are TRBV19 and TRBJ2-2; 12 bases line up with TRBD1. The CDR3 sequence is 16 residues long. Germline V CDR1 and CDR2: LNHDA, SQIVND (reference sequence). The V and J ends lost 3 bases and 5 bases, in that order; junction bases with no gene match: 4. This CDR3 is CASSIRDRGRTGELFF. CDR3 coding DNA: TGTGCCAGTAGTATCCGGGACAGGGGGCGGACCGGGGAGCTGTTTTTT.

V gene TRBV30 combines with J gene TRBJ2-7, with D tentatively TRBD1 (6 bases). The germline gives CDR1 GTSNPN, CDR2 SVGIG (reference sequence). CDR3 length: 15 residues. V gave up 2 bases and J gave up 5 bases, with 19 bases separating them. CDR3 sequence reads: CAWSSKDSPVDEQYF. The CDR3 DNA is TGTGCCTGGAGTTCTAAGGACAGCCCCGTTGACGAGCAGTACTTC.

This chain joins TRBV5-6 and TRBJ1-5; TRBD1 matches 7 bases. V dropped 2 bases and J dropped 4; count of bases not matched to a gene: 3. Germline V gives CDR1 SGHDT, CDR2 YYEEEE. The CDR3 runs 14 residues. CDR3 bases: TGTGCCAGCAGCTTACAGGGGCGAAATCAGCCCCAGCATTTT. Its translation: CASSLQGRNQPQHF.

This chain uses TRBV19 with TRBJ2-7, with a weak D call TRBD2 (5 bases). Germline-derived CDR1 and CDR2 are LNHDA and SQIVND (reference sequence). V was pared by 6 bases and J by 1 base, with 10 bases between. The CDR3 totals 13 residues. CDR3: CASRDLNSYEQYF. The CDR3 DNA is TGTGCCAGTAGGGACTTGAATTCCTACGAGCAGTACTTC.

V gene TRBV5-1 combines with J gene TRBJ2-7; 8 bases match TRBD1. CDR1 is SGHRS, CDR2 YFSETQ, per germline. V lost 3 bases and J lost 2; bases outside the gene matches: 4. This CDR3 region has 14 residues. In nucleotides, the CDR3 is TGCGCCAGCAGCTCAAAGACAGGGGCCTACGAGCAGTACTTC. Translated, it gives CASSSKTGAYEQYF.

DNA of the CDR3: TGTGCCAGCAGTGGACTAGCGGGGACCTACGAGCAGTACTTC. It specifies CASSGLAGTYEQYF. The chain couples TRBV5-5 to TRBJ2-7; 12 nucleotides line up with TRBD2. CDR1 SGHKS and CDR2 YYEKEE come from the germline V gene (reference sequence). The CDR3 consists of 14 residues. V shed 5 bases and J 2 bases; nucleotides not matched to a gene: 2. Together with reference TRBV5-5 and TRBJ2-7, the CDR3 gives the full variable domain: DAGVTQSPTHLIKTRGQQVTLRCSPISGHKSVSWYQQVLGQGPQFIFQYYEKEERGRGNFPDRFSARQFPNYSSELNVNALLLGDSALYLCASSGLAGTYEQYFGPGTRLTVT.

The chain carries TRBV13 and TRBJ2-7, with D perhaps matching TRBD2 (7 bases). This CDR3 has 15 amino acids. The germline CDR1 and CDR2 sequences are PRHDT and FYEKMQ (reference sequence). Between the trimmed V and J ends, which lost 5 bases and 7 bases, there was a span of 21 bases. The CDR3 region has the DNA TGTGCCAGCAGCGGGGGTATGGGGGGGGCCGTTGAGCAGTACTTC. It codes for CASSGGMGGAVEQYF.

The rearrangement joins TRBV27 to TRBJ1-1; 7 bases match TRBD1. The CDR3 runs to 12 residues. V shed 5 bases and J 7 bases; nucleotides not matched to a gene: 4. Germline CDR1 is MNHEY and CDR2 is SMNVEV (reference sequence). CDR3 loop: CASSRQGIEAFF. In nucleotides, the CDR3 is TGTGCCAGCAGTCGACAGGGTATTGAAGCTTTCTTT.

The chain combines TRBV4-1 with TRBJ2-5; D perhaps matches TRBD1 (6 bases). Trimming cost V 4 bases and J 3 bases, with 18 bases left between them. The CDR3 spans 16 residues. Per germline, CDR1 MGHRA and CDR2 YSYEKL. The DNA for the CDR3 is TGCGCCAGCAGCCCCCATACCGTCACAGGGAAAGAGACCCAGTACTTC. It yields the protein CASSPHTVTGKETQYF.